This TCR beta chain was captured by sequencing in a study of cytomegalovirus exposure and HLA in healthy donors. This clone has just one count. What it recognizes is unknown. Germline lookup yields CDR1 SGHVS and CDR2 FNYEAQ. With 5 bases clipped from V and 0 bases from J, the junction kept 4 bases outside the gene matches. The CDR3 is 16 residues long. PCR primers comprised 60 Vbeta and 13 Jbeta primers. The repertoire was sequenced with immunoSEQ multiplex PCR; TCRdb's copy has only in-frame clones and lacks some. The repertoire holds 90,000 or so clones, with about 76% as singletons. Overall study results and limits: Researchers reportedly found TCR beta sequences accurately predicted most subjects' HLA-A and HLA-B alleles.

The TCR sequence derives from a man between 25 and 39 years old in good health and CMV-seropositive. Material: PBMCs. The chain links TRBV7-6 to TRBJ2-3; TRBD2 matches at 11 bases. CDR3 DNA: TGTGCCAGCAGCCCTAGCGGGGGGATCAGCACAGATACGCAGTATTTT. Protein: CASSPSGGISTDTQYF.